This passage covers 13 T cell receptor beta chains from one sample sequenced in a study of CD8 T cells in Susac syndrome. With random hexamers, reverse transcription was performed on roughly 0.5 to 1 ug of RNA. Each CDR3 protein is one row after TCRdb ran MiXCR on the immunoSEQ multiplex PCR reads. The sample includes about 280,000 distinct CDR3 sequences, around 84% seen only once; the top ten take over 0.1%. The sample taken for sequencing was CD8+ T cells from PBMCs. The receptors come from a human donor with multiple sclerosis.

J is TRBJ1-2 and V is TRBV14; tentatively, D is TRBD1 (6 bases). The V gene lost 5 bases and the J gene lost 5 bases, with 24 bases spanning the gap. The CDR3 covers 17 residues. Germline V gene lookup returns CDR1 SGHDN and CDR2 FVKESK. The chain's CDR3 is CASSFNMKGGTMYGYTF. The CDR3 nucleotides are TGTGCCAGCAGCTTCAATATGAAGGGGGGGACAATGTATGGCTACACCTTC. Variable domain in full (rest from reference TRBV14 and TRBJ1-2): EAGVTQFPSHSVIEKGQTVTLRCDPISGHDNLYWYRRVMGKEIKFLLHFVKESKQDESGMPNNRFLAERTGGTYSTLKVQPAELEDSGVYFCASSFNMKGGTMYGYTFGSGTRLTVV.

On this clonotype itself: The junction differs from germline at one of its ends, possibly a read error. The chain recombines TRBV9 with TRBJ1-2; perhaps TRBD1 as D (5 bases). The CDR3 sequence is 10 residues long. Looked up from germline, CDR1 is SGDLS and CDR2 is YYNGEE. The CDR3 here is CASSGARTHF. The CDR3, as DNA: TGTGCCAGCAGCGGAGCAAGGACACACTTC. The full variable domain, completed using reference TRBV9 and TRBJ1-2, is DSGVTQTPKHLITATGQRVTLRCSPRSGDLSVYWYQQSLDQGLQFLIQYYNGEERAKGNILERFSAQQFPDLHSELNLSSLELGDSALYFCASSGARTHFGSGTRLTVV.

V is TRBV7-6 and J is TRBJ2-3; 8 positions agree with TRBD2. The CDR3 is 16 amino acids. V gave up 5 bases and J gave up 6 bases; unmatched junction bases: 13. CDR1 SGHVS and CDR2 FNYEAQ come from the germline V gene. The CDR3: CASSLRTSPKGDTQYF. Written as DNA, the CDR3 is TGTGCCAGCAGCCTGAGGACTAGCCCCAAAGGGGATACGCAGTATTTT.

This clonotype was counted between two and nine times. The V call is TRBV9, the J call TRBJ2-5; D call uncertain. The length of the CDR3 is 15 residues. V gave up 0 bases and J gave up 3 bases, with 12 bases separating them. Looked up from germline, CDR1 is SGDLS and CDR2 is YYNGEE. The CDR3 loop is CASSVGSVEEETQYF. DNA of the CDR3: TGTGCCAGCAGCGTAGGGTCGGTCGAGGAAGAGACCCAGTACTTC.

This clonotype has a handful of counts. The CDR3: CASSLSGGTYSYEQYF. DNA for the CDR3: TGTGCCAGCAGTTTATCGGGCGGGACCTACTCCTACGAGCAGTACTTC. This sequence joins TRBV27 and TRBJ2-7; perhaps TRBD2 as D (6 bases). V was pared by 0 bases and J by 0 bases, with 12 bases between. The CDR3 totals 16 residues. Germline V gene data show CDR1 as MNHEY and CDR2 as SMNVEV (reference sequence).

This clonotype was picked up a small number of times. V usage is TRBV5-1 and J usage is TRBJ2-7, with 8 bases lining up with TRBD2. Trimming at V came to 4 bases and at J to 7 bases, leaving 10 bases not matched to a gene. There are 14 residues in the CDR3. Germline loops: CDR1 SGHRS, CDR2 YFSETQ. The CDR3 here is CASSADGRAWEQYF. DNA of the CDR3: TGCGCCAGCAGCGCGGACGGGAGGGCCTGGGAGCAGTACTTC.

This chain links TRBV2 with TRBJ2-1, with TRBD2 matching 9 bases. Germline trimming cut 4 bases from V and 9 bases from J; bases unmatched to any gene: 10. The CDR3 sequence is 15 residues long. Germline V gene sequence: CDR1 SNHLY, CDR2 FYNNEI. The CDR3 protein is CASSVGGGGVGEQFF. CDR3 bases: TGTGCCAGCAGTGTGGGCGGGGGGGGTGTCGGTGAGCAGTTCTTC.

The V and J genes are TRBV2 and TRBJ2-7; the D is unclear. CDR1 and CDR2 (germline): SNHLY, FYNNEI. V was shortened by 9 bases and J by 1 base, with 10 bases between the two germline ends. The CDR3 loop spans 12 amino acids. The DNA of the CDR3 is TGTGCCAGTGATCTAGGGTCCTACGAGCAGTACTTC. Its protein is CASDLGSYEQYF.

This clonotype showed up just once. V usage is TRBV12-3 or TRBV12-4 and J usage is TRBJ1-2, with TRBD1 as a possible D gene (5 bases). This CDR3 region has 14 residues. V was clipped by 5 bases and J by 0 bases, with 10 bases between them. The CDR3 loop is CASSAGLTNYGYTF. The CDR3 DNA reads TGTGCCAGCAGTGCGGGACTTACTAACTATGGCTACACCTTC.

The chain links TRBV2 to TRBJ2-1; D is possibly TRBD1 (6 bases). CDR3 length equals 13 residues. The V end was cut by 9 bases, the J end by 5 bases, with 14 bases between. CDR1 and CDR2 (germline): SNHLY, FYNNEI. The CDR3 loop reads CASASGDHNEQFF. The CDR3 DNA follows: TGTGCCAGTGCTTCAGGGGACCACAATGAGCAGTTCTTC.

The chain recombines TRBV5-1 with TRBJ2-7; TRBD2 is a possible D gene (5 bases). The germline V gene has CDR1 SGHRS and CDR2 YFSETQ. CDR3 length: 17 residues. The V gene lost 3 bases and the J gene lost 0 bases, with 19 bases spanning the gap. CDR3 in DNA: TGCGCCAGCAGCTGGGATTTCGGAGCGGAGGACTCCTACGAGCAGTACTTC. As protein: CASSWDFGAEDSYEQYF.

V is TRBV12-3 or TRBV12-4 and J is TRBJ1-2, with D unclear. The CDR3 covers 14 residues. V lost 1 base and J 2 bases, leaving 8 bases between the germline ends. In DNA form, the CDR3 reads TGTGCCAGCAGTTTAGACAAGCGGAACTATGGCTACACCTTC. Translating it yields CASSLDKRNYGYTF.

The J gene is TRBJ2-5, the V gene TRBV27; D is perhaps TRBD1 or TRBD2 (6 bases each). Germline loops: CDR1 MNHEY, CDR2 SMNVEV (reference sequence). Trimming stripped 5 bases from V and 4 bases from J, with 17 bases between. The CDR3 loop spans 15 amino acids. The CDR3 sequence: CASSHSRGRGETQYF. The CDR3 nucleotides read TGTGCCAGCAGTCACTCGCGGGGCAGGGGAGAGACCCAGTACTTC.